One sample yielded the 22 T cell receptor beta chains listed below, sequenced in a study of control samples from healthy donors and cancer patients. Sequenced by immunoSEQ multiplex PCR; TCRdb stores in-frame clones only, minus some. The table records 15,000 to 20,000 clones, approximately 81% of them present only once. What was sequenced was PBMCs. All receptors derive from a woman aged 70-85 years with lung cancer.

The sample holds one count of this clone. The chain couples TRBV5-1 to TRBJ2-2, with unresolved D. The V end lost 0 bases, the J end lost 7 bases, and 13 bases lay between the germline ends. The CDR3 has 15 residues. Per germline, CDR1 SGHRS and CDR2 YFSETQ. CDR3 sequence (DNA): TGCGCCAGCAGCTTGGAGCAGGCTGGGGTCGGGGAGCTGTTTTTT. Its protein product is CASSLEQAGVGELFF.

This rearrangement joins TRBV7-9 to TRBJ1-4; 8 bases match TRBD1. CDR3 length: 18 residues. CDR1 and CDR2 from the germline V gene are SEHNR and FQNEAQ (reference sequence). Losses at the gene ends were 2 bases for V and 4 bases for J; bases not matched to a gene: 12. The CDR3 bases are TGTGCCAGCAGCTTATTGCGGACAGGGATAGGGGGTAATGAAAAACTGTTTTTT. It yields the protein CASSLLRTGIGGNEKLFF. The full variable domain, with the rest looked up from reference TRBV7-9 and TRBJ1-4, is DTGVSQNPRHKITKRGQNVTFRCDPISEHNRLYWYRQTLGQGPEFLTYFQNEAQLEKSRLLSDRFSAERPKGSFSTLEIQRTEQGDSAMYLCASSLLRTGIGGNEKLFFGSGTQLSVL.

The chain recombines TRBV27 with TRBJ2-7; TRBD1 aligns across 8 bases. The CDR3 has 14 amino acids. The J segment lost 4 bases and the V segment lost 6 bases, leaving 8 bases of the junction unmatched. From germline, CDR1 is MNHEY and CDR2 SMNVEV (reference sequence). CDR3 bases: TGTGCCAGCAGCTTGAGACAGGGGAGGTACGAGCAGTACTTC. Amino acid sequence: CASSLRQGRYEQYF.

This clone was picked up one time. The chain combines TRBV5-1 with TRBJ2-1, with no clear D. Trimming shortened V by 0 bases and J by 6 bases, and 4 bases separated the two germline ends. Germline CDR1 and CDR2: SGHRS and YFSETQ. The CDR3 is 12 amino acids. CDR3 bases: TGCGCCAGCAGCTTGGCCGGCAATGAGCAGTTCTTC. This translates into CASSLAGNEQFF.

The CDR3 nucleotides read TGTGCCAGTAGTGCCAGAAACAGGGTTGCTGAAGCTTTCTTT. Its translation is CASSARNRVAEAFF. The chain carries TRBV19 and TRBJ1-1; the D gene is possibly TRBD1 (6 bases). Trimming left V 5 bases short and J 6 bases short, with 16 bases between. This CDR3 spans 14 amino acids. In germline, CDR1 is LNHDA, CDR2 SQIVND (reference sequence).

The J gene is TRBJ2-2, the V gene TRBV11-2; a possible D gene is TRBD1 (5 bases). CDR3 length: 15 amino acids. Per the germline V gene, CDR1 is SGHAT and CDR2 is FQNNGV. Trimming removed 3 bases from V and 3 bases from J, with 11 bases in between. The CDR3 loop is CASSLKGADTGELFF. Here the CDR3 DNA reads TGTGCCAGCAGCTTGAAAGGGGCCGACACCGGGGAGCTGTTTTTT.

The V call is TRBV29-1, the J call TRBJ1-1; no clear D. The V and J ends lost 3 bases and 1 base respectively, with 9 bases between them. This CDR3 has 13 residues. Germline CDR1 is SQVTM and CDR2 is ANQGSEA. The CDR3 is CSVEDQPNTEAFF. CDR3 sequence (DNA): TGCAGCGTTGAGGATCAGCCGAACACTGAAGCTTTCTTT.

This sequence joins TRBV21-1 and TRBJ2-3; the D call of TRBD2 is as the table states it, not checked on the DNA. TRBV21-1 is a listed pseudogene. The CDR3 runs 14 residues. In DNA, the CDR3 is TGTGCCAGCAGCAAAGCGCGAAACACAGATACGCAGTATTTT. Translated, it gives CASSKARNTDTQYF.

This clone was seen only once. The rearrangement uses TRBV30 and TRBJ2-3, with D possibly matching TRBD2 (5 bases). This CDR3 spans 13 amino acids. The germline V and J ends were trimmed by 2 bases and 4 bases, with 10 bases remaining between them. CDR1 is GTSNPN, CDR2 SVGIG, per germline (reference sequence). CDR3 nucleotides: TGTGCCTGGAGTTCTGGAGGAGCAGATACGCAGTATTTT. Its translation is CAWSSGGADTQYF. Complete variable domain (other parts from reference TRBV30 and TRBJ2-3): SQTIHQWPATLVQPVGSPLSLECTVEGTSNPNLYWYRQAAGRGLQLLFYSVGIGQISSEVPQNLSASRPQDRQFILSSKKLLLSDSGFYLCAWSSGGADTQYFGPGTRLTVL.

The J gene is TRBJ2-3, the V gene TRBV2; D uncertain. V lost 1 base and J lost 0, with 5 bases in between. Germline V gene sequence: CDR1 SNHLY, CDR2 FYNNEI. The CDR3 covers 14 residues. DNA for the CDR3: TGTGCCAGCAGTGAAGGATTCAGCACAGATACGCAGTATTTT. Translated: CASSEGFSTDTQYF.

V is TRBV5-1 and J is TRBJ2-5; TRBD2 agrees at 14 bases. The CDR3 contains 15 residues. J was trimmed by 5 bases and V by 4 bases; bases with no gene match: 4. The V gene's germline CDR1 is SGHRS and CDR2 YFSETQ. CDR3 protein: CASSAGLAGVETQYF. The CDR3 DNA sequence: TGCGCCAGCAGCGCGGGACTAGCGGGAGTTGAGACCCAGTACTTC.

This chain joins TRBV5-3 and TRBJ1-2, with D perhaps matching TRBD1 (6 bases). TRBV5-3 falls under the ORF class, with uncertain function. The germline V and J ends were trimmed by 9 bases and 6 bases, with 18 bases remaining between them. The CDR3 totals 13 residues. CDR3 DNA sequence: TGTGCCACCCTGCGAGGGGGGAGGAATGGCTACACCTTC. Protein: CATLRGGRNGYTF.

The chain recombines TRBV19 with TRBJ2-1, with 15 nucleotides matching TRBD2. Per germline, CDR1 LNHDA and CDR2 SQIVND (reference sequence). Unmatched junction bases numbered 0, after V lost 5 bases and J lost 4 bases. This CDR3 is built from 15 residues. As DNA, the CDR3 is TGTGCCAGTAGTGGGACTAGCGGGAGGTACAATGAGCAGTTCTTC. This gives the protein CASSGTSGRYNEQFF.

The rearrangement joins TRBV30 to TRBJ1-1; D is unresolved. Trimming took 5 bases from V and 1 from J, leaving 11 bases between them. The CDR3 is 13 amino acids. CDR1 is GTSNPN and CDR2 is SVGIG in the germline V gene (reference sequence). For the CDR3, the DNA is TGTGCCTGGGTCCGCGGGGAGAACACTGAAGCTTTCTTT. As protein: CAWVRGENTEAFF.

This rearrangement joins TRBV5-6 to TRBJ2-7, with TRBD1 as a possible D gene (6 bases). Per the germline V gene, CDR1 is SGHDT and CDR2 is YYEEEE. The CDR3 sequence is 15 residues long. V was trimmed by 3 bases and J by 4 bases, leaving 17 bases between them. The CDR3 region has the DNA TGTGCCAGCAGCTCTCTGGGGGCTAAAGCTTACGAGCAGTACTTC. This codes for CASSSLGAKAYEQYF.

This clone was seen once. V gene TRBV19 combines with J gene TRBJ1-5, with D uncertain. This CDR3 has 16 amino acids. Germline V gene data show CDR1 as LNHDA and CDR2 as SQIVND (reference sequence). V lost 5 bases and J lost 0, with 14 bases in between. CDR3 sequence reads: CASSVGSIYSNQPQHF. CDR3 coding DNA: TGTGCCAGTAGTGTAGGGTCGATCTATAGCAATCAGCCCCAGCATTTT.

This chain links TRBV2 with TRBJ2-2; TRBD2 aligns across 9 bases. The junction had 4 bases not matched to a gene; V was cut back by 3 bases and J by 5 bases. The CDR3 runs to 15 residues. Germline CDR1 reads SNHLY; CDR2 reads FYNNEI. The CDR3 loop is CASSELREGTGELFF. For the CDR3, the DNA is TGTGCCAGCAGTGAGCTGCGGGAGGGGACCGGGGAGCTGTTTTTT.

V usage is TRBV12-3 or TRBV12-4 and J usage is TRBJ1-1; no clear D gene. The CDR3 runs to 12 residues. Trimming shortened V by 2 bases and J by 11 bases, and 12 bases separated the two germline ends. The CDR3 here is CASSLPGIGAFF. In DNA, the CDR3 is TGTGCCAGCAGTTTACCGGGGATAGGCGCTTTCTTT.

The J gene is TRBJ2-5, the V gene TRBV6-6; tentatively, D is TRBD2 (6 bases). Germline assignment: CDR1 MNHNY and CDR2 SVGAGI (reference sequence). CDR3 length equals 15 residues. The germline V and J ends were trimmed by 7 bases and 4 bases, with 19 bases remaining between them. The CDR3 DNA reads as TGTGCCAGCACCTCGACTAGTCTTACGGGAGAGACCCAGTACTTC. The encoded protein is CASTSTSLTGETQYF.

This sequence joins TRBV2 and TRBJ1-5; 11 bases line up with TRBD1. The J segment lost 4 bases and the V segment lost 7 bases, leaving 6 bases of the junction unmatched. CDR1 is SNHLY and CDR2 is FYNNEI in the germline V gene. The CDR3 is 15 amino acids. CDR3 region: CASTGQGARNQPQHF. CDR3 nucleotides: TGTGCCAGCACCGGACAGGGGGCCAGAAATCAGCCCCAGCATTTT.

The chain uses TRBV24-1 and TRBJ2-5; D gene unclear. This CDR3 comprises 14 residues. V was trimmed by 5 bases and J by 2 bases, leaving 11 bases between them. Germline V lookup: CDR1 KGHDR, CDR2 SFDVKD. For the CDR3, the DNA is TGTGCCACCAGTGTTGGTGGTAGTCAAGAGACCCAGTACTTC. Translating it yields CATSVGGSQETQYF.

This chain joins TRBV6-5 and TRBJ1-3; no clear D. The CDR3 has 15 residues. V was cut by 6 bases and J by 0 bases, with 12 bases left in between. The germline gives CDR1 MNHEY, CDR2 SVGAGI. CDR3 in DNA: TGTGCCAGCAGCGCCGCGGCCTACTCTGGAAACACCATATATTTT. Its translation is CASSAAAYSGNTIYF.